This TCR beta chain was recovered during a study of blood T cell repertoires in COVID-19. Study as a whole: PBMCs, B-cell-depleted T cells, or T cells provided the cDNA or gDNA that made up the material.

In the study's own analysis: Estimates of nucleated cell counts were drawn from the amplification of reference gene primers. Sequenced by immunoSEQ multiplex PCR; TCRdb stores in-frame clones only, minus some. The DNA was the basis for D and trimming; V, J and clone size are from that table. The table has around 86,000 clones, roughly 85% seen once. Germline assignment: CDR1 SEHNR and CDR2 FQNEAQ (reference sequence). V gave up 3 bases and J gave up 3 bases, with 12 bases separating them. CDR3 length equals 15 residues. This receptor was obtained from a man aged 80 or over with acute or convalescent COVID-19. Sequencing was performed on peripheral blood. The V and J genes are TRBV7-9 and TRBJ1-5; D is possibly TRBD1 (5 bases). The CDR3: CASSFSGNVNQPQHF. The CDR3 DNA reads TGTGCCAGCAGCTTCTCAGGGAACGTCAATCAGCCCCAGCATTTT.